What follows are 4 T cell receptor beta chains derived from one specimen sequenced in a study of beta chain features in type 1 diabetes. cDNA synthesis used the whole RNA isolate, giving expressed TCRB sequences. Sequencing was performed with immunoSEQ multiplex PCR; in TCRdb, only in-frame clones are kept and a portion is missing. The repertoire holds 200,000 to 250,000 clones, with around an eighth as singletons. Sequencing used naive CD4+ T cells from blood. The source is a woman aged 40-49 years in good health.

The rearrangement joins TRBV15 to TRBJ1-6, with TRBD1 as a possible D gene (6 bases). The germline V gene has CDR1 LNHNV and CDR2 YYDKDF (reference sequence). Between the trimmed V and J ends, which lost 1 base and 0 bases, there was a span of 7 bases. CDR3 size: 16 residues. For the CDR3, the DNA is TGTGCCACCAGCAGAGGAGGGGGCTCCTATAATTCACCCCTCCACTTT. It encodes CATSRGGGSYNSPLHF.

This clone occurred a few times. The chain couples TRBV5-4 to TRBJ2-3; 8 bases fit TRBD2. The germline V gene has CDR1 SGHNT and CDR2 YYREEE (reference sequence). The CDR3 runs 12 residues. V lost 3 bases to trimming and J lost 11 bases; unmatched junction nucleotides: 5. CDR3 loop: CASSSLAGLQYF. The CDR3 DNA reads TGTGCCAGCAGCTCTTTAGCGGGGTTGCAGTATTTT.

This clone was seen more than once but under ten times. CDR3: CASSPTAGIGADTQYF. The CDR3 coding sequence is TGTGCCAGCAGCCCAACAGCGGGGATCGGCGCAGATACGCAGTATTTT. V is TRBV7-2 and J is TRBJ2-3; 7 positions agree with TRBD2. This CDR3 contains 16 residues. V shed 5 bases, J shed 4 bases, and the junction held 12 bases outside the gene matches. Germline CDR1 and CDR2: SGHTA and FQGNSA.

J is TRBJ2-7 and V is TRBV15; D is uncertain. The V end was cut by 5 bases, the J end by 0 bases, with 11 bases between. The CDR3 is 14 residues long. CDR1 is LNHNV, CDR2 YYDKDF, per germline (reference sequence). The CDR3 sequence is CATSSWLDSYEQYF. The CDR3 region has the DNA TGTGCCACCAGCTCGTGGCTAGACTCCTACGAGCAGTACTTC.